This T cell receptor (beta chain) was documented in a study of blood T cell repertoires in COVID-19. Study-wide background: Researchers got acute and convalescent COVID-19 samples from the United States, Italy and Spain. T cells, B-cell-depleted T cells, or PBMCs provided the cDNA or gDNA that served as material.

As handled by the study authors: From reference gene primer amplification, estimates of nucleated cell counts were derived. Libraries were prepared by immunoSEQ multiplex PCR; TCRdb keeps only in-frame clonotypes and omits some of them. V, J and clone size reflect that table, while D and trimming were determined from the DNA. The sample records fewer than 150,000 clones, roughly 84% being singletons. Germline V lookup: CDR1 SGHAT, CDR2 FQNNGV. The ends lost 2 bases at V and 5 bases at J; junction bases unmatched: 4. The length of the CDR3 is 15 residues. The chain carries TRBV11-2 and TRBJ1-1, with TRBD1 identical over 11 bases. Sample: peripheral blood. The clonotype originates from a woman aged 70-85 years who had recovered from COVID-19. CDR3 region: CASSLMGQGGTEAFF. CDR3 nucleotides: TGTGCCAGCAGCTTAATGGGACAGGGGGGAACTGAAGCTTTCTTT.